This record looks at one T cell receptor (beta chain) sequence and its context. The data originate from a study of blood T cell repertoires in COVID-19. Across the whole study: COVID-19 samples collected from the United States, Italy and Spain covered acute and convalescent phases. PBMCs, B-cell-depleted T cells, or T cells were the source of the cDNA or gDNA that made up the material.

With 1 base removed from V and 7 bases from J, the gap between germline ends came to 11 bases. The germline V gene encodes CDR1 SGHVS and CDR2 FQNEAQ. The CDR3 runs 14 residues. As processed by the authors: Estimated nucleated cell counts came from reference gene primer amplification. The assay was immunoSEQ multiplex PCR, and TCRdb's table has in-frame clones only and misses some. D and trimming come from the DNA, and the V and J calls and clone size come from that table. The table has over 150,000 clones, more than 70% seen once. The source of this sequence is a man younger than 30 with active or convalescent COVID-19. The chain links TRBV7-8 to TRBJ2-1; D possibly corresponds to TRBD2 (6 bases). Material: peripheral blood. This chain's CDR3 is CASSLVWLANEQFF. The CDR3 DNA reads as TGTGCCAGCAGCTTAGTGTGGCTAGCGAATGAGCAGTTCTTC.